This T cell receptor (beta chain) was identified during a study of blood T cell repertoires in COVID-19. At the level of the study: Specimens from acute and convalescent COVID-19 originated in the United States, Italy and Spain.

The protocol was immunoSEQ multiplex PCR, while the TCRdb copy is restricted to in-frame clones and leaves out a portion. Of 200,000 to 250,000 clones in the sample, about 88% were seen once. The CDR3 extends over 13 amino acids. V was pared by 5 bases and J by 11 bases, with 18 bases between. Germline V lookup: CDR1 MNHEY, CDR2 SVGAGI. The chain is built from TRBV6-5 and TRBJ1-1, with D perhaps TRBD1 (5 bases). The specimen was peripheral blood. The receptor was isolated from a man aged 40-55 years with acute or convalescent COVID-19. The CDR3 here is CASSTGGAVSAFF. In nucleotides, the CDR3 is TGTGCCAGCAGTACGGGGGGAGCTGTTTCGGCTTTCTTT.